These T cell receptor beta chains were read from a single sample in a study of cytomegalovirus exposure and HLA in healthy donors. The assay was immunoSEQ multiplex PCR, and TCRdb's table has in-frame clones only and misses some. Seen here are under 200,000 clones, about an eighth observed once, and the top ten hold 7.8%. The source material was PBMCs. The receptor source for this set is a man aged 50-59 years in good health and CMV-seropositive. The CDR3 runs from the conserved cysteine through the conserved F or W. The D gene is left open where the match is weak. Clone size is shown for a subset of rows, as once, few, many or a class of expanded clone.

size	V	J	D	CDR3	DNA
.	TRBV19	TRBJ1-2	.	CASSTDTYGYTF	TGTGCCAGTAGTACGGACACATATGGCTACACCTTC
.	TRBV7-2	TRBJ1-2	.	CASSATVRYGYTF	TGTGCCAGCAGCGCCACAGTACGGTATGGCTACACCTTC
.	TRBV11-3	TRBJ2-3	.	CASSTGGPDTQYF	TGTGCCAGCAGCACGGGTGGCCCAGATACGCAGTATTTT
.	TRBV12-5	TRBJ1-6	TRBD1	CASGTDRKGVTLHF	TGTGCTAGTGGTACGGACAGGAAGGGGGTCACCCTCCACTTT
few	TRBV7-8	TRBJ1-3	TRBD1	CASSTGQGMTRGNTIYF	TGTGCCAGCAGCACGGGACAGGGGATGACGAGAGGAAACACCATATATTTT
.	TRBV9	TRBJ2-3	.	CASSTLDRNTDTQYF	TGTGCCAGCAGCACCCTTGACAGGAATACAGATACGCAGTATTTT
.	TRBV2	TRBJ1-5	.	CASSEARVYQPQHF	TGTGCCAGCAGTGAAGCCCGGGTGTATCAGCCCCAGCATTTT
.	TRBV29-1	TRBJ2-4	TRBD1	CSATERQGPTEDIQYF	TGCAGCGCAACTGAAAGACAGGGGCCGACCGAGGACATTCAGTACTTC
few	TRBV30	TRBJ1-3	.	CAWSVAGGAGNTIYF	TGTGCCTGGAGTGTGGCGGGGGGTGCGGGAAACACCATATATTTT
.	TRBV4-1	TRBJ2-3	TRBD1	CASSRLPRTGVGTDTQYF	TGCGCCAGCAGCCGCTTGCCTAGGACAGGGGTCGGCACAGATACGCAGTATTTT
.	TRBV10-1	TRBJ2-1	TRBD1	CASSDGTGAYNEQFF	TGCGCCAGCAGTGACGGGACAGGGGCTTACAATGAGCAGTTCTTC
.	TRBV19	TRBJ2-5	TRBD1	CASNPRQGGLQQYF	TGTGCCAGTAACCCGAGACAGGGGGGTCTCCAGCAGTACTTC
few	TRBV5-6	TRBJ1-1	.	CASILGLGNTEAFF	TGTGCCAGCATCCTGGGGCTTGGGAACACTGAAGCTTTCTTT
few	TRBV10-3	TRBJ2-1	TRBD2	CAIKTGTSSNNEQFF	TGTGCCATCAAGACCGGGACTAGCTCCAACAATGAGCAGTTCTTC
few	TRBV7-9	TRBJ1-2	.	CASSLNGGYTF	TGTGCCAGCAGCTTAAACGGTGGCTACACCTTC
few	TRBV7-9	TRBJ2-5	.	CASSFTRVGETQYF	TGTGCCAGCAGCTTTACCAGGGTGGGAGAGACCCAGTACTTC
.	TRBV18	TRBJ2-1	TRBD1	CASSPTRTGPYNEQFF	TGTGCCAGCTCTCCCACAAGGACAGGGCCGTACAATGAGCAGTTCTTC
few	TRBV12-5	TRBJ1-2	TRBD1	CASGLLSGTGAYGYTF	TGTGCTAGTGGTTTGTTGTCCGGGACAGGGGCTTATGGCTACACCTTC
.	TRBV11-3	TRBJ2-2	.	CASSPYTGELFF	TGTGCCAGCAGCCCCTACACCGGGGAGCTGTTTTTT
.	TRBV5-1	TRBJ1-2	TRBD1	CASSLEGRGDGGYTF	TGCGCCAGCAGCTTGGAGGGCAGGGGGGACGGTGGCTACACCTTC
.	TRBV5-1	TRBJ2-7	TRBD1	CASSADRANKLYEQYF	TGCGCCAGCAGCGCCGACAGGGCAAACAAATTGTACGAGCAGTACTTC
few	TRBV19	TRBJ1-2	.	CANPKPPQYGYTF	TGTGCCAACCCCAAACCTCCCCAGTATGGCTACACCTTC
.	TRBV7-9	TRBJ2-7	TRBD1	CASSHMTGPANREQYF	TGTGCCAGCAGCCATATGACAGGGCCAGCCAATAGGGAGCAGTACTTC
few	TRBV4-2	TRBJ2-3	TRBD1	CASSHSGGQGIDTQYF	TGTGCCAGCAGCCATTCTGGGGGACAGGGGATAGATACGCAGTATTTT
few	TRBV28	TRBJ2-3	TRBD1	CASSPRATGDTQYF	TGTGCCAGCAGCCCCCGAGCGACAGGGGATACGCAGTATTTT
few	TRBV4-3	TRBJ1-4	TRBD1	CASRGQAQLFF	TGCGCCAGCAGAGGACAGGCTCAACTGTTTTTT
.	TRBV30	TRBJ2-3	TRBD2	CAWSRTSGLTDTQYF	TGTGCCTGGAGCCGGACTAGCGGACTCACAGATACGCAGTATTTT
.	TRBV11-3	TRBJ1-3	.	CASSPEGGAGNTIYF	TGTGCCAGCAGCCCCGAGGGTGGCGCCGGAAACACCATATATTTT
few	TRBV29-1	TRBJ1-5	.	CSVGGRGNQPQHF	TGCAGCGTTGGGGGCAGAGGCAATCAGCCCCAGCATTTT
once	TRBV7-2	TRBJ1-1	.	CASSASRVRETEAFF	TGTGCCAGCAGCGCCTCACGAGTGCGTGAGACTGAAGCTTTCTTT
few	TRBV10-3	TRBJ2-3	TRBD1	CAISVGQGNRTQYF	TGTGCCATCAGTGTCGGACAGGGGAACCGAACGCAGTATTTT
.	TRBV9	TRBJ2-1	TRBD1	CASSGGGQGYEQFF	TGTGCCAGCAGCGGGGGGGGACAGGGGTATGAGCAGTTCTTC
few	TRBV6-1	TRBJ1-5	.	CASSDIPSNQPQHF	TGTGCCAGCAGTGACATCCCTAGCAATCAGCCCCAGCATTTT
few	TRBV28	TRBJ2-7	.	CASRNWARDEQYF	TGTGCCAGCAGGAACTGGGCTCGCGACGAGCAGTACTTC